A single sample is the source of the 31 T cell receptor beta chains below, sequenced in a study of T cell repertoires in cytomegalovirus infection. TCRdb used MiXCR to reprocess the reads, holding one entry per CDR3 protein. The table records approximately 910,000 distinct CDR3 sequences, roughly 31% of them present only once. These receptors are not linked to any known antigen. This specimen was cultured CD8+ T cells from PBMCs, taken from culture after CMV antigen stimulation. The receptor set was obtained from a human donor in good health (CMV status not recorded). Some clones in this sample may be carry-over from other donors' samples.

This clonotype was seen only a few times. This sequence joins TRBV28 and TRBJ1-1; maybe TRBD1 (6 bases). This CDR3 comprises 15 residues. Trimming took 3 bases from V and 0 from J, leaving 11 bases between them. CDR1 MDHEN and CDR2 SYDVKM come from the germline V gene. The CDR3 sequence is CASSFWTVLNTEAFF. The CDR3 region has the DNA TGTGCCAGCAGTTTTTGGACAGTACTGAACACTGAAGCTTTCTTT.

This clonotype appeared a few times. J is TRBJ2-7 and V is TRBV12-3 or TRBV12-4, with D unresolved. The CDR3 totals 14 residues. The V end lost 0 bases, the J end lost 4 bases, and 10 bases lay between the germline ends. CDR3 region: CASSLALFGYEQYF. CDR3 nucleotides: TGTGCCAGCAGTTTAGCGCTATTCGGGTACGAGCAGTACTTC.

V is TRBV7-9 and J is TRBJ2-1; D not certain. CDR1 and CDR2 (germline): SEHNR, FQNEAQ (reference sequence). With 5 bases removed from V and 9 bases from J, the gap between germline ends came to 11 bases. The CDR3 length is 12 residues. The CDR3 region is CASSPNSAEQFF. The CDR3 nucleotides are TGTGCCAGCAGCCCCAATTCAGCTGAGCAGTTCTTC.

The CDR3 reads CASGPSTGKVDEQYV. Written as DNA, the CDR3 is TGTGCCAGCGGACCCTCGACAGGGAAGGTCGACGAGCAGTACGTC. The chain couples TRBV27 to TRBJ2-7, with 7 bases matching TRBD1. Germline trimming cut 8 bases from V and 5 bases from J; bases unmatched to any gene: 15. Per the germline V gene, CDR1 is MNHEY and CDR2 is SMNVEV (reference sequence). This CDR3 is built from 15 residues.

The rearrangement joins TRBV9 to TRBJ1-1; D gene ambiguous. Germline CDR1 and CDR2: SGDLS and YYNGEE. The CDR3 runs 15 residues. Trimming cost V 4 bases and J 1 base, with 14 bases left between them. This CDR3 reads CASSPPGSANTEAFF. The DNA of the CDR3 is TGTGCCAGCAGCCCCCCCGGGTCGGCGAACACTGAAGCTTTCTTT. Based on the CDR3 plus reference TRBV9 and TRBJ1-1, the full variable domain is DSGVTQTPKHLITATGQRVTLRCSPRSGDLSVYWYQQSLDQGLQFLIQYYNGEERAKGNILERFSAQQFPDLHSELNLSSLELGDSALYFCASSPPGSANTEAFFGQGTRLTVV.

The chain has TRBV15 and TRBJ2-1, with D perhaps TRBD2 (6 bases). The V gene's germline CDR1 is LNHNV and CDR2 YYDKDF (reference sequence). The V end was cut by 6 bases, the J end by 4 bases, with 19 bases between. The CDR3 spans 16 residues. DNA for the CDR3: TGTGCCACCAGGGGAGGCAGGCCGTACCTTTACAATGAGCAGTTCTTC. It is translated as CATRGGRPYLYNEQFF.

In its sample, this clonotype was seen many times. This chain connects TRBV7-6 to TRBJ2-1; 9 bases are a match to TRBD2. V was clipped by 5 bases and J by 8 bases; unmatched bases: 16. Germline V lookup: CDR1 SGHVS, CDR2 FNYEAQ. CDR3 length: 17 residues. The CDR3 DNA reads TGTGCCAGCAGCCTAAATCCCCTAGCGGGGAGTGGTGATGAGCAGTTCTTC. This sequence encodes CASSLNPLAGSGDEQFF.

This clonotype was recorded a few times. CDR3 coding DNA: TGTGCCAGCAGTTTTACTAGCCTCCCGGCGGATGAGCAGTTCTTC. Translating it yields CASSFTSLPADEQFF. The chain links TRBV12-3 or TRBV12-4 to TRBJ2-1; D is perhaps TRBD2 (6 bases). This CDR3 is 15 amino acids long. The ends were cut back, 3 bases at V and 8 bases at J, with 17 bases in the middle.

This clonotype has more than one count but fewer than ten. The CDR3 sequence: CASSLGEGKPQHF. The CDR3 nucleotides read TGTGCCAGCAGCCTGGGAGAGGGGAAGCCCCAGCATTTT. The rearrangement links TRBV13 to TRBJ1-5; TRBD1 is a possible D gene (5 bases). Germline CDR1 and CDR2: PRHDT and FYEKMQ (reference sequence). With 5 bases removed from V and 8 bases from J, the gap between germline ends came to 13 bases. The CDR3 extends over 13 amino acids.

J is TRBJ1-3 and V is TRBV6-5, with D possibly being TRBD1 (5 bases). The V end lost 2 bases, the J end lost 7 bases, and 9 bases lay between the germline ends. CDR1 is MNHEY and CDR2 is SVGAGI in the germline V gene. The CDR3 contains 13 residues. The CDR3 region is CASSYGGFNTIYF. CDR3 coding DNA: TGTGCCAGCAGTTACGGGGGGTTCAACACCATATATTTT.

In this sample, this clonotype turned up a few times. The chain links TRBV7-2 to TRBJ2-1; 13 positions agree with TRBD2. Germline V CDR1 and CDR2: SGHTA, FQGNSA. J was trimmed by 9 bases and V by 5 bases; bases with no gene match: 7. CDR3 length: 15 residues. This CDR3 reads CASSRLAGGRAEQFF. DNA for the CDR3: TGTGCCAGCAGCCGACTAGCGGGGGGTCGGGCTGAGCAGTTCTTC.

The chain has TRBV9 and TRBJ2-1; 10 bases are shared with TRBD1. The ends lost 3 bases at V and 6 bases at J; junction bases unmatched: 9. CDR1 and CDR2 from the germline V gene are SGDLS and YYNGEE. This CDR3 spans 16 amino acids. The CDR3 DNA sequence: TGTGCCAGCAGCGGGATCTGGGACAGGGGTATCAATGAGCAGTTCTTC. It specifies CASSGIWDRGINEQFF.

The V and J genes are TRBV5-4 and TRBJ1-1; TRBD1 agrees at 8 bases. The CDR3 has 16 amino acids. Losses at the gene ends were 4 bases for V and 3 bases for J; bases not matched to a gene: 11. The germline V gene has CDR1 SGHNT and CDR2 YYREEE (reference sequence). CDR3 residues: CASSQQDRGIDTEAFF. CDR3 DNA sequence: TGTGCCAGCAGCCAACAAGACAGGGGAATCGACACTGAAGCTTTCTTT.

DNA of the CDR3: TGTGCCAGCAGTTACTCCCCAGGGGGCGGAACCGGGGAGCTGTTTTTT. It encodes CASSYSPGGGTGELFF. The J gene is TRBJ2-2, the V gene TRBV6-5, with 8 bases fitting TRBD1. The junction had 5 bases not matched to a gene; V was cut back by 0 bases and J by 5 bases. The CDR3 is 16 amino acids. CDR1 MNHEY and CDR2 SVGAGI come from the germline V gene.

The rearrangement links TRBV7-6 to TRBJ1-4; D is uncertain. The CDR3 spans 14 residues. Germline V gene lookup returns CDR1 SGHVS and CDR2 FNYEAQ. V dropped 4 bases and J dropped 5 bases, with 11 bases sitting between them. The CDR3 spells CASSSPGGNEKLFF. For the CDR3, the DNA is TGTGCCAGCAGCTCCCCAGGAGGGAATGAAAAACTGTTTTTT.

The chain employs TRBV7-9 and TRBJ1-1, with 8 bases matching TRBD1. Germline V gene sequence: CDR1 SEHNR, CDR2 FQNEAQ (reference sequence). There are 15 residues in the CDR3. V lost 1 base and J lost 6; bases outside the gene matches: 7. CDR3 amino acids: CASSLGQGTLAEAFF. The DNA for the CDR3 is TGTGCCAGCAGCTTAGGACAGGGGACGCTTGCTGAAGCTTTCTTT.

The gene calls are TRBV7-6 and TRBJ1-6, with D tentatively TRBD1 (5 bases). Germline CDR1 and CDR2: SGHVS and FNYEAQ. The CDR3 has 16 residues. V lost 3 bases and J lost 10, with 19 bases in between. The DNA of the CDR3 is TGTGCCAGCAGCTTGTATTTCAGGGAGGTAGGGTCACCCCTCCACTTT. This encodes CASSLYFREVGSPLHF.

This clonotype has at least ten counts. The chain carries TRBV7-2 and TRBJ2-7; 7 bases agree with TRBD1. With V trimmed by 5 bases and J by 6 bases, 4 bases remained unmatched. CDR3 length: 12 amino acids. The germline V gene encodes CDR1 SGHTA and CDR2 FQGNSA. The DNA for the CDR3 is TGTGCCAGCAGCGACGGGACAGCCGAGCAGTACGTC. It encodes CASSDGTAEQYV.

This clonotype came up many times. This rearrangement joins TRBV12-3 or TRBV12-4 to TRBJ1-2; D is unclear. V gave up 4 bases and J gave up 1 base, with 7 bases separating them. CDR3 length: 13 residues. CDR3 protein: CASSSTVNYGYTF. The CDR3, as DNA: TGTGCCAGCAGTTCCACAGTTAACTATGGCTACACCTTC.

The J gene is TRBJ2-2, the V gene TRBV11-2, with D perhaps matching TRBD1 (7 bases). The CDR3 is 14 amino acids. From germline, CDR1 is SGHAT and CDR2 FQNNGV. V was shortened by 5 bases and J by 5 bases, with 12 bases between the two germline ends. CDR3 sequence: CASSKTGTTGELFF. CDR3 nucleotides: TGTGCCAGCAGCAAGACAGGGACTACCGGGGAGCTGTTTTTT.

This chain connects TRBV6-5 to TRBJ2-1; tentatively, D is TRBD2 (6 bases). Germline V gene data show CDR1 as MNHEY and CDR2 as SVGAGI. This CDR3 spans 16 amino acids. Deletions cut 5 bases from V and 7 bases from J, with 21 bases between. As DNA, the CDR3 is TGTGCCAGCAGTCTCTGGGACCTTGGGGGGAAGAATGAGCAGTTCTTC. Translating it yields CASSLWDLGGKNEQFF.

The chain couples TRBV5-6 to TRBJ2-1; 9 bases agree with TRBD1. Unmatched junction bases numbered 9, after V lost 4 bases and J lost 7 bases. This CDR3 is 15 amino acids long. Germline V CDR1 and CDR2: SGHDT, YYEEEE. The CDR3 DNA reads as TGTGCCAGCAGCCTACCACAGGGGGCTTTTAATGAGCAGTTCTTC. The encoded protein is CASSLPQGAFNEQFF.

CDR3 residues: CASSPNSGTGDTEAFF. CDR3 DNA sequence: TGTGCCAGCAGCCCGAACTCCGGGACAGGGGACACTGAAGCTTTCTTT. The chain uses TRBV9 and TRBJ1-1; TRBD1 aligns across 10 bases. After removal of 4 bases from V and 3 bases from J, the junction contained 9 bases not matched to a gene. CDR3 length equals 16 residues. The V gene's germline CDR1 is SGDLS and CDR2 YYNGEE. Full variable domain (rest looked up from reference TRBV9 and TRBJ1-1): DSGVTQTPKHLITATGQRVTLRCSPRSGDLSVYWYQQSLDQGLQFLIQYYNGEERAKGNILERFSAQQFPDLHSELNLSSLELGDSALYFCASSPNSGTGDTEAFFGQGTRLTVV.

In this sample, this clonotype turned up many times. This chain uses TRBV4-2 with TRBJ1-1; 11 bases are a match to TRBD1. The CDR3 contains 16 residues. Trimming at V came to 4 bases and at J to 4 bases, leaving 8 bases not matched to a gene. The germline CDR1 and CDR2 sequences are LGHNA and YNFKEQ. The CDR3 nucleotides are TGTGCCAGCAGCCCCCGGGACAGGGGGAAATTCACTGAAGCTTTCTTT. It translates to CASSPRDRGKFTEAFF.

This clonotype was recorded at least ten times. The rearrangement joins TRBV7-8 to TRBJ1-1, with D perhaps TRBD1 (6 bases). Trimming removed 0 bases from V and 3 bases from J, with 11 bases in between. Germline V lookup: CDR1 SGHVS, CDR2 FQNEAQ. The CDR3 sequence is 15 residues long. In nucleotides, the CDR3 is TGTGCCAGCAGCTTAGCTCGGGGGCACGACACTGAAGCTTTCTTT. It codes for CASSLARGHDTEAFF.

This clonotype was found a few times. V is TRBV29-1 and J is TRBJ2-1; either TRBD1 or TRBD2 may fit D (5 bases each). CDR1 and CDR2 (germline): SQVTM, ANQGSEA. The CDR3 contains 13 residues. Trimming pared 7 bases from V and 6 bases from J, leaving 16 bases between. CDR3 loop: CSALRVGTNEQFF. For the CDR3, the DNA is TGCAGCGCCCTGAGGGTTGGGACCAATGAGCAGTTCTTC.

This clonotype was detected only a few times. This chain connects TRBV7-3 to TRBJ1-6, with D possibly being TRBD1 (5 bases). This CDR3 is 14 amino acids long. Trimming took 2 bases from V and 7 from J, leaving 9 bases between them. Germline loops: CDR1 SGHTA, CDR2 FQGTGA. In DNA, the CDR3 is TGTGCCAGCAGCTTATGGGGGTCGAATTCACCCCTCCACTTT. Translated: CASSLWGSNSPLHF. The entire variable domain, with the rest obtained from reference TRBV7-3 and TRBJ1-6, is as follows: GAGVSQTPSNKVTEKGKYVELRCDPISGHTALYWYRQSLGQGPEFLIYFQGTGAADDSGLPNDRFFAVRPEGSVSTLKIQRTERGDSAVYLCASSLWGSNSPLHFGNGTRLTVT.

Only a few counts were recorded for this clonotype. This chain links TRBV19 with TRBJ2-1; D not resolved. This CDR3 contains 15 residues. Trimming shortened V by 4 bases and J by 1 base, and 11 bases separated the two germline ends. CDR1 and CDR2 from the germline V gene are LNHDA and SQIVND (reference sequence). The CDR3 loop is CASSTGRSSYNEQFF. CDR3 DNA: TGTGCCAGTAGTACCGGACGGTCGTCCTACAATGAGCAGTTCTTC.

This clonotype was detected a few times. The chain combines TRBV27 with TRBJ1-5; the D gene is possibly TRBD1 (5 bases). The CDR3 covers 16 residues. CDR1 is MNHEY and CDR2 is SMNVEV in the germline V gene (reference sequence). Trimming stripped 1 base from V and 2 bases from J, with 12 bases between. CDR3 coding DNA: TGTGCCAGCAGTTTATTTTACAGGATGGGCAATCAGCCCCAGCATTTT. Protein: CASSLFYRMGNQPQHF.

There are many counts of this clonotype. This chain links TRBV14 with TRBJ2-1, with TRBD1 matching over 8 bases. The V gene end was trimmed by 5 bases and the J gene end by 3 bases; junction bases not matched to a gene: 9. CDR1 is SGHDN, CDR2 FVKESK, per germline. The CDR3 length is 16 residues. In DNA, the CDR3 is TGTGCCAGCAGCAATCCCGGGACAGGACGCTACAATGAGCAGTTCTTC. It is translated as CASSNPGTGRYNEQFF.

This chain uses TRBV7-8 with TRBJ1-2; no firm D call. The germline V and J ends were trimmed by 0 bases and 8 bases, with 10 bases remaining between them. From germline, CDR1 is SGHVS and CDR2 FQNEAQ. The CDR3 contains 13 residues. The CDR3 DNA reads TGTGCCAGCAGCTTAGCGCACCAGAGCGGCTACACCTTC. It yields the protein CASSLAHQSGYTF.